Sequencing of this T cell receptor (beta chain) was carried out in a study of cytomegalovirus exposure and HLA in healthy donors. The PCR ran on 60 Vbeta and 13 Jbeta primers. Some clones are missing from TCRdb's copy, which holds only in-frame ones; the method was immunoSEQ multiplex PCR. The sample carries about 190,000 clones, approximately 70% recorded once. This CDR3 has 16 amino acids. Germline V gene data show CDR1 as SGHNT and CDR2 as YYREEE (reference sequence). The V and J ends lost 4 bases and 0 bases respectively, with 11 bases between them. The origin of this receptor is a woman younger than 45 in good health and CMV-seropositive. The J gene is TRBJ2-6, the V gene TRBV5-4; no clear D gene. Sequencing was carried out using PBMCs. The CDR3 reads CASSLRVFSGANVLTF. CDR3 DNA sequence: TGTGCCAGCAGCCTCCGGGTCTTCTCTGGGGCCAACGTCCTGACTTTC.